This T cell receptor beta chain was obtained from a study of shared clonotypes between healthy human individuals. This CDR3 has 14 amino acids. The ends were cut back, 6 bases at V and 0 bases at J, with 11 bases in the middle. Per the germline V gene, CDR1 is SGHVT and CDR2 is SQSDAQ. The CD4+ fraction was divided into a CD45RA+ naive subset and a CD45RA-negative memory subset. TCRdb's copy holds only in-frame clones and misses some; the assay was immunoSEQ multiplex PCR. This table holds more than 1,200,000 clones, around 98.5% found once. The TCR originated in a man between 25 and 39 years old in good health. The chain links TRBV7-4 to TRBJ1-1; D is unresolved. Sequenced sample: naive CD4+ T cells sorted from blood. This sample's subset: CD45RA+ positively selected. The CDR3 is CASRRRYMNTEAFF. The CDR3 coding sequence is TGTGCCAGCAGACGACGGTACATGAACACTGAAGCTTTCTTT.